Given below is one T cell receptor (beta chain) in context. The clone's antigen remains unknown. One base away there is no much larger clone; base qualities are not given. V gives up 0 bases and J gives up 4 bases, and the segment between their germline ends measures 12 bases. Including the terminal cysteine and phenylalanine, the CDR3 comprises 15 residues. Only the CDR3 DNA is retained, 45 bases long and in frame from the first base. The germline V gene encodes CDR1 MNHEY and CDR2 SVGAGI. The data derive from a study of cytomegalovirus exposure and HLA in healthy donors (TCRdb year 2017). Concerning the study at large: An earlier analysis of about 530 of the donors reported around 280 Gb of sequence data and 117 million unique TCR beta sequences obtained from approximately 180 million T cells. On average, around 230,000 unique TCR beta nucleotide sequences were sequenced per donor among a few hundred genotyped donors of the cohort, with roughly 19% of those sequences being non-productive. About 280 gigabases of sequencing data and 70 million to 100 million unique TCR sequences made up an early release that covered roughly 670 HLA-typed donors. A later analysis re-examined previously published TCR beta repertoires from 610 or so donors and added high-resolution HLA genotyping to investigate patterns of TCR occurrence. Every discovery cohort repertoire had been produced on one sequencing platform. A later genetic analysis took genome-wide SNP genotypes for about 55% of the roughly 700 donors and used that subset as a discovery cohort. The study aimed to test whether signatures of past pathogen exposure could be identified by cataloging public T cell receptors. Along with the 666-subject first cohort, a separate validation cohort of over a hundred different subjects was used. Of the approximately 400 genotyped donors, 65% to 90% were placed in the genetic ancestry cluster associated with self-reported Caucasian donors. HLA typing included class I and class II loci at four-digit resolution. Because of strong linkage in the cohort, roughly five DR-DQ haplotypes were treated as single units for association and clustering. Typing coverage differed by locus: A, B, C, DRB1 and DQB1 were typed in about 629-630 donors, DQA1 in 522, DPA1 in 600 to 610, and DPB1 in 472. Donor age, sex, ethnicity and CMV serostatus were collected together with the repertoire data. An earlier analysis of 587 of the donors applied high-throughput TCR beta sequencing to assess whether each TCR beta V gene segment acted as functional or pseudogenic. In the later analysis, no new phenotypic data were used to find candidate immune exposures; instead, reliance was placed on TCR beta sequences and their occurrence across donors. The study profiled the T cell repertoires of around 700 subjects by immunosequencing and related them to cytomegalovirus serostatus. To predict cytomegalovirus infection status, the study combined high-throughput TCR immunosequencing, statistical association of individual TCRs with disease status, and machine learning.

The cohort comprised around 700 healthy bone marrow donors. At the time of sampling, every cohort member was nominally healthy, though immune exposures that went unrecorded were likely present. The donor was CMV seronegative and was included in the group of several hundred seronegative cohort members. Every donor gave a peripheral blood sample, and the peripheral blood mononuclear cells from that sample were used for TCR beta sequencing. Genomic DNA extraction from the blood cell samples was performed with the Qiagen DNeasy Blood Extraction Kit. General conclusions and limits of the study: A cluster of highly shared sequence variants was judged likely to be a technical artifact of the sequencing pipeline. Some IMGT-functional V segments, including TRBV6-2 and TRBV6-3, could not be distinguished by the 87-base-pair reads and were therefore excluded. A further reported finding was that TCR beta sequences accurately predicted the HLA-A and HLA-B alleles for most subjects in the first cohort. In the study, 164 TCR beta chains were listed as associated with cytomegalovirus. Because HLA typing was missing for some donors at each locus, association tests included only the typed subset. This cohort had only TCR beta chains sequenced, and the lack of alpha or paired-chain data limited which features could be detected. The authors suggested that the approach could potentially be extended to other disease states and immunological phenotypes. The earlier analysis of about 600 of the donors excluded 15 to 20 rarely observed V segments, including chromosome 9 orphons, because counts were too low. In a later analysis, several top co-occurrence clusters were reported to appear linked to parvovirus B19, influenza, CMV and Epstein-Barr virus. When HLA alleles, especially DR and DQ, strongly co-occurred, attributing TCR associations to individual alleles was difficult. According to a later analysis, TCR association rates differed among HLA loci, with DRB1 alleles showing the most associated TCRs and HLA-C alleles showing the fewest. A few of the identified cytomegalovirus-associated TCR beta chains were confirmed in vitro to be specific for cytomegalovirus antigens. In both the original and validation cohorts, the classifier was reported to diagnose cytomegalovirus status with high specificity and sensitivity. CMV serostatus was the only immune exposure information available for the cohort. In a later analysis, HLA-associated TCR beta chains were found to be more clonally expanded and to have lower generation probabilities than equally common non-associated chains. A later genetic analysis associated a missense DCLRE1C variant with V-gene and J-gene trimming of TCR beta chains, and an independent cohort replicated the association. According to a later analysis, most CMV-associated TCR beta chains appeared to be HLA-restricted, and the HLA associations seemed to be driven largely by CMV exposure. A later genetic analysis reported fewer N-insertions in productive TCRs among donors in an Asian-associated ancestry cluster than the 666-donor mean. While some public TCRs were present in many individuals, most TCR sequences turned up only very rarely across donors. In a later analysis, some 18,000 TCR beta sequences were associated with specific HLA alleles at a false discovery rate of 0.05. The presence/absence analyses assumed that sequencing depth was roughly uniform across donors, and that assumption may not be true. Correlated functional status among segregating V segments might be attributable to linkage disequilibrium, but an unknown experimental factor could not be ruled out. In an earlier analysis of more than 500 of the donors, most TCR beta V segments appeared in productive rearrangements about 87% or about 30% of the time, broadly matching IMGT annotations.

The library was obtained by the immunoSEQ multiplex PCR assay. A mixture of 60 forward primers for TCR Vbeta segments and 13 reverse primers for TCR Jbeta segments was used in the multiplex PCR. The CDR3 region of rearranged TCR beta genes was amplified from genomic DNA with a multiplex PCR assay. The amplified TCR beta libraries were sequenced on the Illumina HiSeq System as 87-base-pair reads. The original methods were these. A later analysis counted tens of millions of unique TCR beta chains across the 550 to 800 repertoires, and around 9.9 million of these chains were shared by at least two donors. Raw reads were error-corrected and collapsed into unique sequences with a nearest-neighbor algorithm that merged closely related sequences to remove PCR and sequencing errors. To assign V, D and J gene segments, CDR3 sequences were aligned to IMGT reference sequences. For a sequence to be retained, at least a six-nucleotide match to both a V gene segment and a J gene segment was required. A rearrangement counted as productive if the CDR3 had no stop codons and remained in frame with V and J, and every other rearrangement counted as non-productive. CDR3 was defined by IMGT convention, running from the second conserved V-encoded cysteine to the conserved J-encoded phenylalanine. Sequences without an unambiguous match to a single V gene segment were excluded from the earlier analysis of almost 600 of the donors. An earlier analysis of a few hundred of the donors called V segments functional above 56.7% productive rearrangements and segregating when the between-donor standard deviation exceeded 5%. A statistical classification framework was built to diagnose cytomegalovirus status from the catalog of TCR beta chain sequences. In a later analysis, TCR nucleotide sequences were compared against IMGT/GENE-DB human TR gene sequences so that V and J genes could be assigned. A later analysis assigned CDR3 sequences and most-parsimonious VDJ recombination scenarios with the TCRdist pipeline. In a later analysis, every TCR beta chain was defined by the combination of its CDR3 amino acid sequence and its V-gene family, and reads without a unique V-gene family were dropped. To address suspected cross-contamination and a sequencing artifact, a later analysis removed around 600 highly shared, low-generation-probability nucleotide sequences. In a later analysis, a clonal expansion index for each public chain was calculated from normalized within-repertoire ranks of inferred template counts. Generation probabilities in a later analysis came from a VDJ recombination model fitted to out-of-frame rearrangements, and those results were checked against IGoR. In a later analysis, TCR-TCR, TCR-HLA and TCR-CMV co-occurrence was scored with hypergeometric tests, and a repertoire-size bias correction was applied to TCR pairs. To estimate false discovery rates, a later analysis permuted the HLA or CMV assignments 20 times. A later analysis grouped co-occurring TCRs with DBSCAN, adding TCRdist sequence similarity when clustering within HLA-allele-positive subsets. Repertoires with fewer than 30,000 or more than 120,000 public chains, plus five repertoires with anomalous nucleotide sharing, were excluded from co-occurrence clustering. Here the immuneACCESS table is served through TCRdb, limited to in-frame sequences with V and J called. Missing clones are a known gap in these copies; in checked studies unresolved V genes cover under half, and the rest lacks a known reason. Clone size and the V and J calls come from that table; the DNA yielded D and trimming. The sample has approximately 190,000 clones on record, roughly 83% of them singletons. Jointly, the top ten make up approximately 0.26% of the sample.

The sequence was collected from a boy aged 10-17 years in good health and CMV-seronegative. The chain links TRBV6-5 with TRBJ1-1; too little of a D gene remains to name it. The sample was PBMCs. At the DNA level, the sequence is TGTGCCAGCAGTTACTCACCTAGTCGTAGCACTGAAGCTTTCTTT. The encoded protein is CASSYSPSRSTEAFF.